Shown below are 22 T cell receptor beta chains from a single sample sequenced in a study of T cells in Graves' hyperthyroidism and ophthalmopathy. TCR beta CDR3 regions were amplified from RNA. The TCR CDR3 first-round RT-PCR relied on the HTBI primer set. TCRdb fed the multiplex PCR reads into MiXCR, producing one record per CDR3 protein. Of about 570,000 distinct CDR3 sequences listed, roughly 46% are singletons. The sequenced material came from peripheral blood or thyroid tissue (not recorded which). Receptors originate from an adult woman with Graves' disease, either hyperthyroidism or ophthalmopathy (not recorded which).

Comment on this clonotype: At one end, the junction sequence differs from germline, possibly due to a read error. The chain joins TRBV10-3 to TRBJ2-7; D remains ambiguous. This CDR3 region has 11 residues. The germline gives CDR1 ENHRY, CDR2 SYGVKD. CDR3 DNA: TGTGCCATCAGTGACCCCGCGCAGCCGACCTTC. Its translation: CAISDPAQPTF.

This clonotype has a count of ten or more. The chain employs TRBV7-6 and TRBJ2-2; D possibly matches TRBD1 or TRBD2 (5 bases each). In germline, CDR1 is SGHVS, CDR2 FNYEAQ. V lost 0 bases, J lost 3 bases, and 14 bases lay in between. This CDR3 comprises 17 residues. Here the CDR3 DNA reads TGTGCCAGCAGCTTAGCACGGGGCGTACGCCACACCGGGGAGCTGTTTTTT. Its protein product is CASSLARGVRHTGELFF.

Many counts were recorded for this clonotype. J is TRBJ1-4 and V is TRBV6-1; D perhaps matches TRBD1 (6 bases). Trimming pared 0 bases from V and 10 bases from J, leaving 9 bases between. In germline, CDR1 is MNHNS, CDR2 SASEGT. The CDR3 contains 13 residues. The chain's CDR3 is CASSEAQGGKLFF. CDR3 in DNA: TGTGCCAGCAGTGAAGCACAGGGCGGAAAACTGTTTTTT.

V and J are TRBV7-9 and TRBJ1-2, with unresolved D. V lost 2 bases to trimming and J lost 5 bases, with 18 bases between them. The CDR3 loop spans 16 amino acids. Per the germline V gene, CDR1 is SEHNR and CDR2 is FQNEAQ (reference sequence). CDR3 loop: CASSLTLQAFGYGYTF. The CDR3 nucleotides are TGTGCCAGCAGCTTAACACTCCAGGCTTTTGGGTATGGCTACACCTTC.

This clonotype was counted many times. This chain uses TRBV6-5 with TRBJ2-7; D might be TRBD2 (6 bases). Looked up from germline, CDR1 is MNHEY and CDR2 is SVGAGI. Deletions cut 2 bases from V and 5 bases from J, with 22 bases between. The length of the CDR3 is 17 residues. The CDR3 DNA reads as TGTGCCAGCAGTTACAGGTTTGGAGGGGTGATCGCAGACGAGCAGTACTTC. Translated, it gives CASSYRFGGVIADEQYF.

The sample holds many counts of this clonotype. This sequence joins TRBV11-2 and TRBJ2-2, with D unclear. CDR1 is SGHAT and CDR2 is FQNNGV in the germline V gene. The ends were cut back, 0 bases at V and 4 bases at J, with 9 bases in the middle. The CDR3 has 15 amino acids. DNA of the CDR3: TGTGCCAGCAGCTTAGACCCGGTTGGCACCGGGGAGCTGTTTTTT. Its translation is CASSLDPVGTGELFF.

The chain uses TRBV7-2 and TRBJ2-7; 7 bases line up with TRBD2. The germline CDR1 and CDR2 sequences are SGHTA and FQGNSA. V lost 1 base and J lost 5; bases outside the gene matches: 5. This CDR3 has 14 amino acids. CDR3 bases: TGTGCCAGCAGCTTAGTGGGGACTAACAACGAGCAGTACTTC. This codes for CASSLVGTNNEQYF.

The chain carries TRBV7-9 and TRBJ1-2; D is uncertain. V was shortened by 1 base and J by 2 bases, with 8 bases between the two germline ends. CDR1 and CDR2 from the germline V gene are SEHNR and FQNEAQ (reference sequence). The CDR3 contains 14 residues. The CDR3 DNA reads TGTGCCAGCAGCTTAGGGGGTCAGAACTATGGCTACACCTTC. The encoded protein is CASSLGGQNYGYTF.

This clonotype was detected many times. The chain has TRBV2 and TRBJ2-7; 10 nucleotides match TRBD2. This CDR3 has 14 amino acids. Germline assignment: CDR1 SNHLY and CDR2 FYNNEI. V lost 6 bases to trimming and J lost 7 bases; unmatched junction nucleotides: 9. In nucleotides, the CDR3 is TGTGCCAGCAGGGCCGGGCTAGCGGGAGTTGAGCAGTACTTC. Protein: CASRAGLAGVEQYF.

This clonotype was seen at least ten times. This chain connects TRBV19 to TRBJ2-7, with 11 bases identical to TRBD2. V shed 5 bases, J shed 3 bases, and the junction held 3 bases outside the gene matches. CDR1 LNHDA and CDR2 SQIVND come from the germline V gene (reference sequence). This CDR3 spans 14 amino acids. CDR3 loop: CASSLAGGNYEQYF. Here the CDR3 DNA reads TGTGCCAGTAGTCTAGCGGGAGGAAACTACGAGCAGTACTTC.

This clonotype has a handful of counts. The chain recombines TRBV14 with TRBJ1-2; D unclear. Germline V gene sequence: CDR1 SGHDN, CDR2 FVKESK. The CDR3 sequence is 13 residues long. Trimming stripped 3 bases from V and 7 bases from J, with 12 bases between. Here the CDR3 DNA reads TGTGCCAGCAGCCAGTCGGGGTTGGCTGGCTACACCTTC. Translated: CASSQSGLAGYTF.

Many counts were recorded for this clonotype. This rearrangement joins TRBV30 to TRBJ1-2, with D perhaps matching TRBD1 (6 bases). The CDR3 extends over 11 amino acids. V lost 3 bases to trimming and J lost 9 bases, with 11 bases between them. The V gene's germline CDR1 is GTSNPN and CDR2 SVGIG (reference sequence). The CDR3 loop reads CAWSRTDRYTF. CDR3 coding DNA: TGTGCCTGGAGCCGGACAGATCGCTACACCTTC.

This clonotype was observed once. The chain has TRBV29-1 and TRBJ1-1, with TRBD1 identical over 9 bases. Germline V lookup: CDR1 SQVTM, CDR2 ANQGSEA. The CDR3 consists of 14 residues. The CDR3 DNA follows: TGCAGTGCTCTGGATTACAGGGGGCGGACTGAAGCTTTCTTT. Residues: CSALDYRGRTEAFF. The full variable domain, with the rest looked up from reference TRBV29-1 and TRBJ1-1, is SAVISQKPSRDICQRGTSLTIQCQVDSQVTMMFWYRQQPGQSLTLIATANQGSEATYESGFVIDKFPISRPNLTFSTLTVSNMSPEDSSIYLCSALDYRGRTEAFFGQGTRLTVV.

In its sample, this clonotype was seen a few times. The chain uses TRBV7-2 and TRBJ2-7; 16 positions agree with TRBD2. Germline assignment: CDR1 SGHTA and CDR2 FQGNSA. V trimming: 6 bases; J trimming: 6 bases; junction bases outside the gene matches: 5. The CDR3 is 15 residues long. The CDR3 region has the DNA TGTGCCAGCAGACCGGGACTAGCGGGAGGGGGCGAGCAGTACTTC. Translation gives CASRPGLAGGGEQYF. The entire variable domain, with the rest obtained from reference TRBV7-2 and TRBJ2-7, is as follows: GAGVSQSPSNKVTEKGKDVELRCDPISGHTALYWYRQSLGQGLEFLIYFQGNSAPDKSGLPSDRFSAERTGGSVSTLTIQRTQQEDSAVYLCASRPGLAGGGEQYFGPGTRLTVT.

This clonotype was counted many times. CDR3 DNA: TGTGCCAGCAGCTTACCAGCCGACGGGGGCGTCTATGGCTACACCTTC. This encodes CASSLPADGGVYGYTF. The chain is built from TRBV7-8 and TRBJ1-2, with a weak D call TRBD1 (6 bases). The V end was cut by 2 bases, the J end by 4 bases, with 17 bases between. The CDR3 length is 16 residues. CDR1 and CDR2 (germline): SGHVS, FQNEAQ.

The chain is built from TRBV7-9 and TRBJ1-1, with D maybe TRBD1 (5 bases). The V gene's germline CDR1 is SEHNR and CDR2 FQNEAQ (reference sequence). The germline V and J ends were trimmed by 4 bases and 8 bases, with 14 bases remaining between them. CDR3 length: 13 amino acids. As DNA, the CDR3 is TGTGCCAGCAGCTCGTCGGGACCGTCGGAAGCTTTCTTT. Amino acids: CASSSSGPSEAFF.

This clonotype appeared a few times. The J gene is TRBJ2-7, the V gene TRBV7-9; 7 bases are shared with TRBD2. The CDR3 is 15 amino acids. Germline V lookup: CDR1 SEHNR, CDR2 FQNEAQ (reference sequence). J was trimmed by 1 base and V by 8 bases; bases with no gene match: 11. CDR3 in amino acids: CASLPQAGVSYEQYF. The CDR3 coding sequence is TGTGCCAGCTTGCCTCAGGCGGGGGTTTCCTACGAGCAGTACTTC.

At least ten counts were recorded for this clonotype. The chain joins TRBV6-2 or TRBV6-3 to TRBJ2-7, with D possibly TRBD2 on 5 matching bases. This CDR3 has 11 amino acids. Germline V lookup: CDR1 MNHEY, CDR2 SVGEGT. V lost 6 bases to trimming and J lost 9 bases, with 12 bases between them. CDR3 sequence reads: CASSPRGVQYF. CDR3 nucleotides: TGTGCCAGCAGCCCACGGGGTGTGCAGTACTTC.

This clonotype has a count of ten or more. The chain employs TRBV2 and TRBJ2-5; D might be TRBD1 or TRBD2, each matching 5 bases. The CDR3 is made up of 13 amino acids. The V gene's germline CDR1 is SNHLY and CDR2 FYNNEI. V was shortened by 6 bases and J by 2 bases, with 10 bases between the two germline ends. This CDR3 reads CASSQGVQETQYF. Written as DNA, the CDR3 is TGTGCCAGCAGCCAGGGAGTACAAGAGACCCAGTACTTC.

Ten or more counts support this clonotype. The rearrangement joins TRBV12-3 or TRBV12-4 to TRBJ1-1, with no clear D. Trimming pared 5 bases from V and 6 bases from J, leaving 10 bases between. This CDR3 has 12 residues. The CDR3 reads CASSNSRAEAFF. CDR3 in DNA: TGTGCCAGCAGTAACTCGAGGGCTGAAGCTTTCTTT.

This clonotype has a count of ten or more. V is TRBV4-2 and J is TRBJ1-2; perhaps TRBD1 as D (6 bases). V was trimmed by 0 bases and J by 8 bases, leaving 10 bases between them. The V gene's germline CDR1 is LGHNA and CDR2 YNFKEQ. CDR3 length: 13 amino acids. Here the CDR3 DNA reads TGTGCCAGCAGCCAAGATGGGGGGCTCGGCTACACCTTC. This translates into CASSQDGGLGYTF.

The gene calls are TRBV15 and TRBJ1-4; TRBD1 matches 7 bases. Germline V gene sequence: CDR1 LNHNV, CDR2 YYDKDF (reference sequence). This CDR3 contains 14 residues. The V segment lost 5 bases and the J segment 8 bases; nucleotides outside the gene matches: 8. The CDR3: CATSAQGDGEKLFF. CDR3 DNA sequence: TGTGCCACCAGCGCTCAGGGGGATGGGGAAAAACTGTTTTTT.